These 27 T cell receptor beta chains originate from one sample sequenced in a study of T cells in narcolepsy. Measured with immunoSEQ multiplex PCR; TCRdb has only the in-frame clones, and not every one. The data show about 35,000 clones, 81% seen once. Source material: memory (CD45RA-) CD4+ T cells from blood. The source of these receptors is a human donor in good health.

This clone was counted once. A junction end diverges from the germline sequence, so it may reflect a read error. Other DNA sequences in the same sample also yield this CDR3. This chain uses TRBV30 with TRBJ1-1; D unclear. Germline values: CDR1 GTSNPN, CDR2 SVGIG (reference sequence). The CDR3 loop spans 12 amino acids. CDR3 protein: CAWMVWNTEAFF. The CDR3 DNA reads TGTGCCTGGATGGTTTGGAACACTGAAGCTTTCTTC.

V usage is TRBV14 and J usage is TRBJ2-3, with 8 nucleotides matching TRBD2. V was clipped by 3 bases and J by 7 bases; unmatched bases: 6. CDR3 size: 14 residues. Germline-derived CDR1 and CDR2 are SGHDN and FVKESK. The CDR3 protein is CASSQSGRGNTQYF. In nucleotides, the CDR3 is TGTGCCAGCAGCCAGAGCGGGAGAGGGAATACGCAGTATTTT.

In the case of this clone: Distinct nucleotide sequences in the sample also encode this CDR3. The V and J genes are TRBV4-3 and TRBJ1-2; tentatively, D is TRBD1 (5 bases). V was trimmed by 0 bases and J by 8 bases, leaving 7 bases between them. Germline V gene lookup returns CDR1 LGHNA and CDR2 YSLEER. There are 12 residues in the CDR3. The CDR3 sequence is CASSQEWGGYTF. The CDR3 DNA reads TGCGCCAGCAGCCAAGAATGGGGCGGCTACACCTTC.

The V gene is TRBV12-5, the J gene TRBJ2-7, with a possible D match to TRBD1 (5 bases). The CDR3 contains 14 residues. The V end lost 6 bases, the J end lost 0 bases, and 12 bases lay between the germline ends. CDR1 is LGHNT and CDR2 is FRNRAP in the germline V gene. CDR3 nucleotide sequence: TGTGCTAGTGGGCCCGCAGGGTTCTCCTACGAGCAGTACTTC. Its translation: CASGPAGFSYEQYF. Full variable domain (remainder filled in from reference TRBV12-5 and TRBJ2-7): DARVTQTPRHKVTEMGQEVTMRCQPILGHNTVFWYRQTMMQGLELLAYFRNRAPLDDSGMPKDRFSAEMPDATLATLKIQPSEPRDSAVYFCASGPAGFSYEQYFGPGTRLTVT.

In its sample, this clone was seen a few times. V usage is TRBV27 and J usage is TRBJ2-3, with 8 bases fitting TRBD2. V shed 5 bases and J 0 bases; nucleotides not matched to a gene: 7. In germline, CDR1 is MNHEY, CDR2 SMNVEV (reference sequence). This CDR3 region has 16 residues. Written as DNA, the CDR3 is TGTGCCAGCAGTACACTAGCGGTTGGGAGCACAGATACGCAGTATTTT. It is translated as CASSTLAVGSTDTQYF.

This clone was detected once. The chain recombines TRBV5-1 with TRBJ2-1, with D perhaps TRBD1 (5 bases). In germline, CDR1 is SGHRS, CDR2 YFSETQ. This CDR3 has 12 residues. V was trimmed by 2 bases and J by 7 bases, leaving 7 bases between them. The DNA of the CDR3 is TGCGCCAGCAGCTTTCAGGGAAATGAGCAGTTCTTC. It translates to CASSFQGNEQFF.

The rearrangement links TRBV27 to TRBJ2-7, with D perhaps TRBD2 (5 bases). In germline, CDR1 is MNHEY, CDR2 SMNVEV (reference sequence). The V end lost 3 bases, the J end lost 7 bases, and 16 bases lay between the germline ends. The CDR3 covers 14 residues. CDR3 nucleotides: TGTGCCAGCAGTTTCGCGGGTGCAGTTACGGAGCAGTACTTC. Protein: CASSFAGAVTEQYF.

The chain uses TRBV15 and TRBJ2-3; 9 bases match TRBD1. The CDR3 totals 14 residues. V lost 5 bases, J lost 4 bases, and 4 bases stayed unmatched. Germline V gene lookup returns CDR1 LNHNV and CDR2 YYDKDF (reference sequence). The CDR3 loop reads CATSRQGEADTQYF. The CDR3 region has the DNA TGTGCCACCAGCCGACAGGGGGAGGCAGATACGCAGTATTTT.

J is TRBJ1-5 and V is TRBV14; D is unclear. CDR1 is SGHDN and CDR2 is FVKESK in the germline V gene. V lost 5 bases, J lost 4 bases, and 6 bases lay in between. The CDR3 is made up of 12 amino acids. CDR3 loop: CASSVDNQPQHF. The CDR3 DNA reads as TGTGCCAGCAGCGTCGATAATCAGCCCCAGCATTTT.

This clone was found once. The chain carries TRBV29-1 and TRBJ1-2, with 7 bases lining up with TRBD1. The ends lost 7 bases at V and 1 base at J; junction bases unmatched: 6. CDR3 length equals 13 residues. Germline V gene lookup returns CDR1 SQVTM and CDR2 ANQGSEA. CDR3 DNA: TGCAGCGCGACAGGGACCATTAACTATGGCTACACCTTC. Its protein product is CSATGTINYGYTF.

The CDR3 bases are TGTGCCAGCAGCCCGCGACAGGACTCCTACGAGCAGTACTTC. Translation: CASSPRQDSYEQYF. This rearrangement joins TRBV11-3 to TRBJ2-5; a possible D gene is TRBD1 (6 bases). TRBJ2-7 matches the DNA end more closely, so the J call is doubtful. This CDR3 has 14 amino acids. From germline, CDR1 is SGHNT and CDR2 YENEEA.

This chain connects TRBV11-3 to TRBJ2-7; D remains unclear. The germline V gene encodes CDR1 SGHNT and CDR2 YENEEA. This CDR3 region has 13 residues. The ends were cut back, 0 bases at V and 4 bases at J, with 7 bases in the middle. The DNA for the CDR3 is TGTGCCAGCAGCTTAGAAGACTTGTACGAGCAGTACTTC. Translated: CASSLEDLYEQYF.

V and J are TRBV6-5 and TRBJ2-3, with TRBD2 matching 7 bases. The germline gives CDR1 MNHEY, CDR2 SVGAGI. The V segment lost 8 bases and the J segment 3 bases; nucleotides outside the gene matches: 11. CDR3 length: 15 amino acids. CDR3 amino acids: CASRGVSSGTDTQYF. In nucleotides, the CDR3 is TGTGCCAGCCGAGGGGTTTCTAGCGGAACAGATACGCAGTATTTT.

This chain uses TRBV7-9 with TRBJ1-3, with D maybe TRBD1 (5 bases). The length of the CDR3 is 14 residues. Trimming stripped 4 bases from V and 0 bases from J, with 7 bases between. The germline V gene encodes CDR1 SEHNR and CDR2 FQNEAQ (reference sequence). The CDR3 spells CASSYDSSGNTIYF. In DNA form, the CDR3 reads TGTGCCAGCAGCTATGACAGCTCTGGAAACACCATATATTTT.

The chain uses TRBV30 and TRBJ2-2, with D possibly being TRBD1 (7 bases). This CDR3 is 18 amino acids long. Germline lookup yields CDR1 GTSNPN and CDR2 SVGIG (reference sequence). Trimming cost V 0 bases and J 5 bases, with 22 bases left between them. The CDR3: CAWSVRRARDSGTGELFF. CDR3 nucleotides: TGTGCCTGGAGTGTACGGAGGGCCCGGGACAGTGGGACCGGGGAGCTGTTTTTT. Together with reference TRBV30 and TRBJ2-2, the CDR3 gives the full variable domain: SQTIHQWPATLVQPVGSPLSLECTVEGTSNPNLYWYRQAAGRGLQLLFYSVGIGQISSEVPQNLSASRPQDRQFILSSKKLLLSDSGFYLCAWSVRRARDSGTGELFFGEGSRLTVL.

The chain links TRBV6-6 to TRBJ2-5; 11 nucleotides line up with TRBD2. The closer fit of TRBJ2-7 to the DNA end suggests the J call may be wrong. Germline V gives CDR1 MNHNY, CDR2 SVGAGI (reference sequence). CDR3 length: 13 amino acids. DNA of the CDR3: TGTGCCAGCAGTTCTCTAGCGGGAGGCGAGCAGTACTTC. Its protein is CASSSLAGGEQYF.

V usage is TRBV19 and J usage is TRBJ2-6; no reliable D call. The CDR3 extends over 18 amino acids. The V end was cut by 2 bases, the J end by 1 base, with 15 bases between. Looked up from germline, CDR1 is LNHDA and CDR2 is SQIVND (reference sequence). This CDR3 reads CASSISLLDLSGANVLTF. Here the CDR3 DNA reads TGTGCCAGTAGTATATCCCTTTTAGACCTATCTGGGGCCAACGTCCTGACTTTC.

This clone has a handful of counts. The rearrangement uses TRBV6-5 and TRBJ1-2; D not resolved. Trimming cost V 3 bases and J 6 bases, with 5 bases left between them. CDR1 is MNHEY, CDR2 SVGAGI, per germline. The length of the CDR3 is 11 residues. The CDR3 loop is CASSYLDGYTF. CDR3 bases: TGTGCCAGCAGTTATCTTGATGGCTACACCTTC.

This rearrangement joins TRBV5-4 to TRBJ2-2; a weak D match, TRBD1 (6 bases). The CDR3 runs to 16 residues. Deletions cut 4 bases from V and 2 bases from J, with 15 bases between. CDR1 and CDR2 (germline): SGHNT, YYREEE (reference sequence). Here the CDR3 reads CASSPSGTRNTGELFF. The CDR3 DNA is TGTGCCAGCAGCCCGAGTGGGACAAGAAACACCGGGGAGCTGTTTTTT.

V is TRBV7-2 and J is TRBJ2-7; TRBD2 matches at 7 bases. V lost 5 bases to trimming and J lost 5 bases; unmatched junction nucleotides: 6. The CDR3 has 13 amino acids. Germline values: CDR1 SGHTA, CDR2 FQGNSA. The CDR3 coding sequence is TGTGCCAGCAGCCGGGGAGGGGTAGACGAGCAGTACTTC. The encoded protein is CASSRGGVDEQYF.

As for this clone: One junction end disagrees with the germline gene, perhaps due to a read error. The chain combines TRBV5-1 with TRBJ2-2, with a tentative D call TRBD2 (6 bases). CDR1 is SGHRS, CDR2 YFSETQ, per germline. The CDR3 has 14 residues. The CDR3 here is CARSLGGATGELFF. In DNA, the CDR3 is TGCGCCCGCAGCTTGGGGGGTGCCACCGGGGAGCTGTTTTTT.

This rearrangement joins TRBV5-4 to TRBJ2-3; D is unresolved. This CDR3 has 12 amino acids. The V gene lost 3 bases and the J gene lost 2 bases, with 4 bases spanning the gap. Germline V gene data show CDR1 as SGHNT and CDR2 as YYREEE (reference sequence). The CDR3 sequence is CASSWDTDTQYF. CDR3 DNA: TGTGCCAGCAGCTGGGACACAGATACGCAGTATTTT.

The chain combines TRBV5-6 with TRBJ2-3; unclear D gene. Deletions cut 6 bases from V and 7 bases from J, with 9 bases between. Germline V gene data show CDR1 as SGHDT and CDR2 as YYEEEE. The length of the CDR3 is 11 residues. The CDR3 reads CASILRNTQYF. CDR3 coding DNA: TGTGCCAGCATACTCCGGAATACGCAGTATTTT.

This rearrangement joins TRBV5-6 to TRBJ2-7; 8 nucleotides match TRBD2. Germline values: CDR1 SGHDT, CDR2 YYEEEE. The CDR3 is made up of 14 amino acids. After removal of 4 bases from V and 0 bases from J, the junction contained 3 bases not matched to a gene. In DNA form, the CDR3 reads TGTGCCAGCAGCGTAGCGGGGAGCTCCTACGAGCAGTACTTC. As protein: CASSVAGSSYEQYF.

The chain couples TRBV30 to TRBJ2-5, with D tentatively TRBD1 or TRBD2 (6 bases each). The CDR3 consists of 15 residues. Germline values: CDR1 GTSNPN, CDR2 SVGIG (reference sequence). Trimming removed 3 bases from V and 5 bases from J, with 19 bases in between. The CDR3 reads CAWRGAGVAGETQYF. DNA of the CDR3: TGTGCCTGGAGAGGGGCAGGGGTTGCGGGGGAGACCCAGTACTTC. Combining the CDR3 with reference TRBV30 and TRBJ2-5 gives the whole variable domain SQTIHQWPATLVQPVGSPLSLECTVEGTSNPNLYWYRQAAGRGLQLLFYSVGIGQISSEVPQNLSASRPQDRQFILSSKKLLLSDSGFYLCAWRGAGVAGETQYFGPGTRLLVL.

This CDR3 is CASSIDRGESQPQHF. In nucleotides, the CDR3 is TGTGCCAGTAGTATAGACAGGGGGGAGAGTCAGCCCCAGCATTTT. V usage is TRBV19 and J usage is TRBJ1-5; 7 nucleotides align to TRBD1. Looked up from germline, CDR1 is LNHDA and CDR2 is SQIVND (reference sequence). This CDR3 spans 15 amino acids. J gave up 6 bases and V 0 bases, and 5 bases lay outside the gene matches.

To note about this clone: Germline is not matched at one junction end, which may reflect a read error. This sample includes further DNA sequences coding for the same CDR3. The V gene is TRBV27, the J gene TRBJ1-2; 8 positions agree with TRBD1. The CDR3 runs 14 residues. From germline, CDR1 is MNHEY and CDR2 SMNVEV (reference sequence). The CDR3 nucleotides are TGTGCCAGCAGTAGACAGGGGCCGAACTACGGCTACACCTTC. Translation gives CASSRQGPNYGYTF.